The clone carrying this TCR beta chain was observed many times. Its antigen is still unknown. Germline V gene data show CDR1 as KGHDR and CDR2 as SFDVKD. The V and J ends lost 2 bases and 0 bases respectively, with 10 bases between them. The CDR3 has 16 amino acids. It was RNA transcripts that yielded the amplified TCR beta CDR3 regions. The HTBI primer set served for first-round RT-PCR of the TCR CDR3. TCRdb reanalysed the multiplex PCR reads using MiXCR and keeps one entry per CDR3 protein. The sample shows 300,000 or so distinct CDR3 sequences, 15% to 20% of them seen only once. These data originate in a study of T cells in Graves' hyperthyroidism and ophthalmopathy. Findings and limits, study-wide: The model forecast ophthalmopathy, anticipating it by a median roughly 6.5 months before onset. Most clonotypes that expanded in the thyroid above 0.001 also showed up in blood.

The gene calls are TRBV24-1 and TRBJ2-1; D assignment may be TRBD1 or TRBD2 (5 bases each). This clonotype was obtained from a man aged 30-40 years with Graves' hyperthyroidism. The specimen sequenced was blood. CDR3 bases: TGTGCCACCAGTGATTGGGGGAGCTCCTCCTACAATGAGCAGTTCTTC. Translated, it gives CATSDWGSSSYNEQFF.